This TCR beta chain was observed in a study of T cell repertoires in cytomegalovirus infection. Across the whole study: The public TCR beta signatures pointed to both CMV infection and matching HLA type.

TCRdb processed the reads anew with MiXCR; each CDR3 protein has one entry. The sample lists about 450,000 distinct CDR3 sequences, approximately 32% occurring once. Study observations and caveats: People with CMV and the relevant HLA were identified by cumulative public TCR beta family frequency. HLA-C-restricted, CMV-specific TCR beta clonotypes were dominant ex vivo.

Of note for this clonotype: Its antigen is not identified. At one end, the junction sequence differs from germline, possibly due to a read error.

The CDR3 is made up of 13 amino acids. Per the germline V gene, CDR1 is SGHVT and CDR2 is SQSDAQ. The chain is built from TRBV7-4 and TRBJ2-7; 10 bases match TRBD2. Source material: PBMCs. The source of this sequence is a human donor in good health (CMV status not recorded). Some clones in this sample may be carry-over from other donors' samples. CDR3 nucleotides: TGTGCCAGAAGCTTAGCGGGGGGAGGCGATCAGTACTTC. Its protein is CARSLAGGGDQYF.